A selection of T cell receptor beta chains follows, all from one sample in a study of blood T cell repertoires in COVID-19. This table comes from immunoSEQ multiplex PCR, and its TCRdb copy is limited to in-frame clones, with some not included. The repertoire holds roughly 110,000 clones, with around 84% as singletons. What was sequenced was peripheral blood. The source is a man aged 40-50 years with acute or convalescent COVID-19. The CDR3 runs from the conserved cysteine through the conserved F or W. A D gene is named only where the DNA matches it firmly. Size is omitted from some rows. Given values are once, few, many or a class for expanded clones.

clone_size	j_call	v_call	d_call	cdr3_length	cdr3_aa	cdr3_nt
-	TRBJ2-7	TRBV7-9	-	16	CASSLGAVGRSYEQYF	TGTGCCAGCAGCTTAGGGGCCGTTGGTCGCTCCTACGAGCAGTACTTC
-	TRBJ2-4	TRBV7-9	-	13	CASSLGAANIQYF	TGTGCCAGCAGCTTAGGGGCAGCAAACATTCAGTACTTC
-	TRBJ2-5	TRBV28	TRBD2	16	CASSLHLAGGRETQYF	TGTGCCAGCAGTTTACACCTAGCGGGAGGGAGAGAGACCCAGTACTTC
-	TRBJ1-6	TRBV18	TRBD1	15	CASSPHRGRGSPLHF	TGTGCCAGCTCACCCCACAGGGGGCGCGGTTCACCCCTCCACTTT
once	TRBJ1-1	TRBV7-7	-	13	CASSRDRNTEAFF	TGTGCTAGCAGCCGAGACAGGAACACTGAAGCTTTCTTT
-	TRBJ1-1	TRBV29-1	-	12	CSVGRRDSGAFF	TGCAGCGTCGGGAGGAGGGATTCTGGTGCTTTCTTT
-	TRBJ2-1	TRBV4-1	-	15	CASSQDLSSYNEQFF	TGCGCCAGCAGCCAAGATCTGAGCTCCTACAATGAGCAGTTCTTC
-	TRBJ1-5	TRBV5-1	-	15	CASRDSVNSNQPQHF	TGCGCCAGCAGGGACAGCGTTAATAGCAATCAGCCCCAGCATTTT
few	TRBJ2-7	TRBV3-1/TRBV3-2	-	15	CASSQEVGRSHEQYF	TGTGCCAGCAGCCAAGAGGTGGGGCGGAGCCACGAGCAGTACTTC
-	TRBJ2-2	TRBV30	TRBD2	15	CAWRAGTISAGELFF	TGTGCCTGGCGTGCAGGGACTATTTCTGCGGGGGAGCTGTTTTTT
-	TRBJ2-3	TRBV2	TRBD2	17	CASSELALAGVTDTQYF	TGTGCCAGCAGTGAATTGGCCCTAGCGGGGGTCACAGATACGCAGTATTTT
-	TRBJ2-3	TRBV2	-	14	CASSRRETTDTQYF	TGTGCCAGCAGTCGGAGGGAAACCACAGATACGCAGTATTTT